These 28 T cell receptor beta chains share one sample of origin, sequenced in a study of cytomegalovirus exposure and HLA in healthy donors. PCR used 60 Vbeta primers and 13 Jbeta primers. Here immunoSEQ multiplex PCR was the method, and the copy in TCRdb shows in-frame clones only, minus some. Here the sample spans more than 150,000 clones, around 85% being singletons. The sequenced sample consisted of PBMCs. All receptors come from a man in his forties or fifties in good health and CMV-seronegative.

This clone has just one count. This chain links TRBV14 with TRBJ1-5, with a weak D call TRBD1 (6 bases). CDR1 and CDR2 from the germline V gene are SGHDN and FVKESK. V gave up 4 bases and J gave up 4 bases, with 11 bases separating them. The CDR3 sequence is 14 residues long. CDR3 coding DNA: TGTGCCAGCAGCCGCGTGGGGGCAAATCAGCCCCAGCATTTT. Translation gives CASSRVGANQPQHF.

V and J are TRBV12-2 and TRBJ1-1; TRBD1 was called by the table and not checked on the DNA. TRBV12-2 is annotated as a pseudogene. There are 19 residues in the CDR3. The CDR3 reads CASRLVAAPGETLNTEAFF. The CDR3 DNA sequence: TGTGCAAGTCGCTTAGTGGCGGCCCCAGGGGAAACCCTGAACACTGAAGCTTTCTTT.

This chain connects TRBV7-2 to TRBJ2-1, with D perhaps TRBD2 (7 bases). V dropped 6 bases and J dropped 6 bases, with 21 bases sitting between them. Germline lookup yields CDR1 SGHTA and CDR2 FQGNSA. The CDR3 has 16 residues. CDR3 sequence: CASSLPRGALLNEQFF. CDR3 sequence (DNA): TGTGCCAGCAGTCTTCCACGGGGGGCCCTGCTCAATGAGCAGTTCTTC. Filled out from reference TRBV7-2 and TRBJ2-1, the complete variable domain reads GAGVSQSPSNKVTEKGKDVELRCDPISGHTALYWYRQSLGQGLEFLIYFQGNSAPDKSGLPSDRFSAERTGGSVSTLTIQRTQQEDSAVYLCASSLPRGALLNEQFFGPGTRLTVL.

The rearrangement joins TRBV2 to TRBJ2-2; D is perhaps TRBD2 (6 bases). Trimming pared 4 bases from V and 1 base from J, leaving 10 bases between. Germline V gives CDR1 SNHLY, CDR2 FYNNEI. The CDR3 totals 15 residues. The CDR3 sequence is CASSGRGRNTGELFF. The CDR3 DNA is TGTGCCAGCAGTGGTCGGGGGAGGAACACCGGGGAGCTGTTTTTT.

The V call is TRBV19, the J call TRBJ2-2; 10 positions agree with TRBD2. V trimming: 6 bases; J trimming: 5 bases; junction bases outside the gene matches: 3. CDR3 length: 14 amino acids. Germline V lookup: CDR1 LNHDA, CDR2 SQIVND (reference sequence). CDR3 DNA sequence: TGTGCCAGTAGGACTAGCGGGCTGACCGGGGAGCTGTTTTTT. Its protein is CASRTSGLTGELFF.

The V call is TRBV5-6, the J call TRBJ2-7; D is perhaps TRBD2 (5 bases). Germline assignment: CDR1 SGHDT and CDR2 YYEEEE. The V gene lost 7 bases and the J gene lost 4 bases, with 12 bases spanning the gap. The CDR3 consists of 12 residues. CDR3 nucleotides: TGTGCCAGCGGGCAAGGGAGATACGAGCAGTACTTC. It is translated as CASGQGRYEQYF. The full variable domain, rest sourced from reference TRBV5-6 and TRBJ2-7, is DAGVTQSPTHLIKTRGQQVTLRCSPKSGHDTVSWYQQALGQGPQFIFQYYEEEERQRGNFPDRFSGHQFPNYSSELNVNALLLGDSALYLCASGQGRYEQYFGPGTRLTVT.

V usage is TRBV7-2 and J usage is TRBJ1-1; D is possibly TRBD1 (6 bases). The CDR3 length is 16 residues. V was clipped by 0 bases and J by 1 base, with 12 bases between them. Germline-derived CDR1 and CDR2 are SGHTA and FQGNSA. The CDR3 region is CASSLAVGRGNTEAFF. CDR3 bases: TGTGCCAGCAGCTTAGCGGTGGGCAGGGGGAACACTGAAGCTTTCTTT.

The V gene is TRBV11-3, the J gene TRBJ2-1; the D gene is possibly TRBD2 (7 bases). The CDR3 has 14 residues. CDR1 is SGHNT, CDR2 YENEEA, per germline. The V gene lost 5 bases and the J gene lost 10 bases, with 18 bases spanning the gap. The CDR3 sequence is CASSPEGGFSEQFF. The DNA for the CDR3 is TGTGCCAGCAGCCCCGAGGGGGGGTTCAGCGAGCAGTTCTTC.

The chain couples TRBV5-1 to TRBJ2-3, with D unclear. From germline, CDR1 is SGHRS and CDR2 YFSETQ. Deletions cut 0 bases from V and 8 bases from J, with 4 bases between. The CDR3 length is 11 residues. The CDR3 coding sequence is TGCGCCAGCAGCTTGGAAGCTACGCAGTATTTT. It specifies CASSLEATQYF.

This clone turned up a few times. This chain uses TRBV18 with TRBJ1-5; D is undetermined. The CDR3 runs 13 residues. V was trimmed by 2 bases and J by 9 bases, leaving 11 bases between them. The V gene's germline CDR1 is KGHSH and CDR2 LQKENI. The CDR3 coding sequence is TGTGCCAGCTCACCAGAGGCAGAACTGCCCCAGCATTTT. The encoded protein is CASSPEAELPQHF.

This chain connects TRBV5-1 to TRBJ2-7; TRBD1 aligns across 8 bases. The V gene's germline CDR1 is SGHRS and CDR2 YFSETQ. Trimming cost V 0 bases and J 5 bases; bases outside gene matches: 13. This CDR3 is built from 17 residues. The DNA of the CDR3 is TGCGCCAGCAGCTTGGCAGGCAACAGGGGGGTGAGGAACGAGCAGTACTTC. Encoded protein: CASSLAGNRGVRNEQYF.

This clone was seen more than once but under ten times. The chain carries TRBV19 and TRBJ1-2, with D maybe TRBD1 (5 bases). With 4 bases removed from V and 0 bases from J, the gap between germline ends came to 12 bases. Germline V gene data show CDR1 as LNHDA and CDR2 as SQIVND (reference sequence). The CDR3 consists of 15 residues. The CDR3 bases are TGTGCCAGTAGTACCCAGACAGAAGCTAACTATGGCTACACCTTC. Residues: CASSTQTEANYGYTF.

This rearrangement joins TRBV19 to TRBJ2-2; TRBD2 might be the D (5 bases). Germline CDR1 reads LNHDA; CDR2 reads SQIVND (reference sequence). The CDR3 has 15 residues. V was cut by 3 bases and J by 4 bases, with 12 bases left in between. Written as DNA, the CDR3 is TGTGCCAGTAGTATCCGGGGTTTGGGCACCGGGGAGCTGTTTTTT. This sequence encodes CASSIRGLGTGELFF.

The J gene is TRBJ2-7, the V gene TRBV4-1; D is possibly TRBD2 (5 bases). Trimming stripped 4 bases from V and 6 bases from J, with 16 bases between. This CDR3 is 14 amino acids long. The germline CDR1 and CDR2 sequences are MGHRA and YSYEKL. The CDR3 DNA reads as TGCGCCAGCAGCCCTATCCTAAAGGACTCCGAGCAGTACTTC. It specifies CASSPILKDSEQYF.

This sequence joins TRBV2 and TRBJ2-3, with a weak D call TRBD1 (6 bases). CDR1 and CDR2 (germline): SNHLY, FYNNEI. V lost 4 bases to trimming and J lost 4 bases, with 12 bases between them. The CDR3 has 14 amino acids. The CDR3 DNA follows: TGTGCCAGCAGTGTGACAGGAAACCCAGATACGCAGTATTTT. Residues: CASSVTGNPDTQYF.

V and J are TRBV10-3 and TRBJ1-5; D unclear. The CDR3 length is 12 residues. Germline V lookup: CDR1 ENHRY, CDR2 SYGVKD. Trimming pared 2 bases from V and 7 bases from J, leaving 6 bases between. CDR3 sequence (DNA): TGTGCCATCAGTGAGACTGTCCAGCCCCAGCATTTT. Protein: CAISETVQPQHF.

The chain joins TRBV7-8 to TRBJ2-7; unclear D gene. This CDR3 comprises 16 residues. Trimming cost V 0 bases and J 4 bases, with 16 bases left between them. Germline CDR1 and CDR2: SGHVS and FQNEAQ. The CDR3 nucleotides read TGTGCCAGCAGCTTAGCGCCCGGTACGTCTAGTTACGAGCAGTACTTC. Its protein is CASSLAPGTSSYEQYF.

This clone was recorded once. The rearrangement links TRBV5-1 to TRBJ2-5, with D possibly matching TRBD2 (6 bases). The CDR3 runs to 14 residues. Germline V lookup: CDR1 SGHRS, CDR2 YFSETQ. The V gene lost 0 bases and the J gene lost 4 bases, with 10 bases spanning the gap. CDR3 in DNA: TGCGCCAGCAGCTTGGCCAATAGCGGAGAGACCCAGTACTTC. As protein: CASSLANSGETQYF.

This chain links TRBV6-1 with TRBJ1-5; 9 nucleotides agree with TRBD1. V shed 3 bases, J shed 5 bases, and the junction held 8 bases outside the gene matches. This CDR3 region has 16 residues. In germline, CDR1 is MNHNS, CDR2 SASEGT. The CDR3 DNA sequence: TGTGCCAGCAGTGATTTAAGACAGGGGGGCGATCAGCCCCAGCATTTT. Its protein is CASSDLRQGGDQPQHF.

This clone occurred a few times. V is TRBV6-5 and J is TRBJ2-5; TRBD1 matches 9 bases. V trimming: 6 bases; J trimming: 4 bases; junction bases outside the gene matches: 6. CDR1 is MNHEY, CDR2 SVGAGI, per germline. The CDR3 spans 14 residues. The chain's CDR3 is CASRDRGGPETQYF. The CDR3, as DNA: TGTGCCAGCAGGGACAGGGGAGGTCCAGAGACCCAGTACTTC.

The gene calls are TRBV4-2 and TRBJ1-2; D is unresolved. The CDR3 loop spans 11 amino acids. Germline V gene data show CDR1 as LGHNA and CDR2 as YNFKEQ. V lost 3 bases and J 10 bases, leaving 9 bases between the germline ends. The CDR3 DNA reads TGTGCCAGCAGCCAGGGAGTCTACTACACCTTC. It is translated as CASSQGVYYTF.

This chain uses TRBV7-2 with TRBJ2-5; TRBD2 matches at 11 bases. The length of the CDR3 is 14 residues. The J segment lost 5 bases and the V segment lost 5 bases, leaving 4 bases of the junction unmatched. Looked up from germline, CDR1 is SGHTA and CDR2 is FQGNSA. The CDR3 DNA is TGTGCCAGCAGCACTAGCGGGGGTATGGAGACCCAGTACTTC. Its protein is CASSTSGGMETQYF.

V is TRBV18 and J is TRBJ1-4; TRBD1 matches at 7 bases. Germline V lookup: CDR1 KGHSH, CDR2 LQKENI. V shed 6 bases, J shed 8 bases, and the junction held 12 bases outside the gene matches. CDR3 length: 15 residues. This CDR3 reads CASSASTGLEEKLFF. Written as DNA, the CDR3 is TGTGCCAGCTCGGCGTCGACAGGGCTGGAAGAAAAACTGTTTTTT.

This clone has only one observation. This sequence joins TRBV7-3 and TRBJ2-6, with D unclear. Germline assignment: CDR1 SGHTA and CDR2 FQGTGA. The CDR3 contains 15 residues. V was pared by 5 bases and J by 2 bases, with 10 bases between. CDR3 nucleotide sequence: TGTGCCAGCAGCCTGTCTGGAGCTGGGGCCAACGTCCTGACTTTC. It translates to CASSLSGAGANVLTF.

CDR3 coding DNA: TGTGCCATCAGTGGGAACCAAGACGGGACTGAAGCTTTCTTT. Its translation is CAISGNQDGTEAFF. V gene TRBV10-3 combines with J gene TRBJ1-1; D unresolved. The germline V gene encodes CDR1 ENHRY and CDR2 SYGVKD. This CDR3 comprises 14 residues. Trimming removed 4 bases from V and 5 bases from J, with 14 bases in between.

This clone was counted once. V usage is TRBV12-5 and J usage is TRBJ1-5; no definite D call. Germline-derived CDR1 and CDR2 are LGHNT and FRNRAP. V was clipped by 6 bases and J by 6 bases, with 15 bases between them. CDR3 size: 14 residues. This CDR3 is CASGPDWNIQPQHF. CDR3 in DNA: TGTGCTAGTGGACCGGACTGGAATATTCAGCCCCAGCATTTT.

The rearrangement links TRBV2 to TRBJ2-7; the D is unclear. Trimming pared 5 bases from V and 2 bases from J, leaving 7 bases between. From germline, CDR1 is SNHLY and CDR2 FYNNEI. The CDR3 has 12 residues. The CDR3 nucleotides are TGTGCCAGCAGTCTAGTTACCTACGAGCAGTACTTC. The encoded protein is CASSLVTYEQYF.

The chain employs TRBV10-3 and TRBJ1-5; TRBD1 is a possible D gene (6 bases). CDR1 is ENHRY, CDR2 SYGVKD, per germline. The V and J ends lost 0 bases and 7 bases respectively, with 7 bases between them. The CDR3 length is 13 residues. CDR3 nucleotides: TGTGCCATCAGTGAGTCAGGGACACAGCCCCAGCATTTT. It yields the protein CAISESGTQPQHF.